The rows below give T cell receptor beta chains drawn from one sample of a study of T-cell memory formation after mild COVID-19. MiXCR was run by TCRdb on the 5' RACE reads, yielding one entry per CDR3 protein. The sample has 300,000 to 350,000 distinct CDR3 sequences, around 19% seen once. Sequenced material: PBMCs or a T cell subset sorted from them (not recorded which). The receptors were gathered from a man in his late teens or twenties who had mild COVID-19 (a few samples of this study predate the infection). Cell type and time point are not known. CDR3s include the opening cysteine and the closing phenylalanine or tryptophan. Each record gives: V gene, D gene, J gene, CDR3 protein. A D gene is named only where the DNA matches it firmly.

v_call: TRBV15
d_call: .
j_call: TRBJ2-3
cdr3_aa: CATTQGGNTDTQYF

v_call: TRBV28
d_call: .
j_call: TRBJ1-4
cdr3_aa: CASSLSRELFF

v_call: TRBV2
d_call: TRBD2
j_call: TRBJ2-3
cdr3_aa: CASNKRGGTDTQYF

v_call: TRBV4-1
d_call: .
j_call: TRBJ2-3
cdr3_aa: CASSQGQSADTQYF

v_call: TRBV29-1
d_call: TRBD2
j_call: TRBJ2-5
cdr3_aa: CSVEGLAGGPRETQYF

v_call: TRBV7-6
d_call: .
j_call: TRBJ2-3
cdr3_aa: CASSLVATALTDTQYF

v_call: TRBV7-3
d_call: .
j_call: TRBJ2-2
cdr3_aa: CASTYQTPGELFF

v_call: TRBV30
d_call: TRBD1
j_call: TRBJ1-5
cdr3_aa: CAWSVWTGGEEPQHF

v_call: TRBV7-6
d_call: .
j_call: TRBJ2-3
cdr3_aa: CASSLVHTDTQYF

v_call: TRBV15
d_call: .
j_call: TRBJ2-5
cdr3_aa: CATSFQGGETQYF

v_call: TRBV28
d_call: TRBD1
j_call: TRBJ1-1
cdr3_aa: CASSFDREGEAFF

v_call: TRBV7-9
d_call: .
j_call: TRBJ1-1
cdr3_aa: CASSLVSSNTEAFF

v_call: TRBV6-5
d_call: .
j_call: TRBJ1-4
cdr3_aa: CASSYSRVPRAGDITTNEKLFF

v_call: TRBV12-3/TRBV12-4
d_call: .
j_call: TRBJ1-3
cdr3_aa: CASSLWAPTMDTIYF

v_call: TRBV6-6
d_call: .
j_call: TRBJ1-4
cdr3_aa: CASSPWSVRLWESPTNEKLFF

v_call: TRBV11-1
d_call: .
j_call: TRBJ1-6
cdr3_aa: CASSTLGVSPLHF

v_call: TRBV19
d_call: TRBD1
j_call: TRBJ1-5
cdr3_aa: CASSTQGEQPQHF

v_call: TRBV7-2
d_call: TRBD2
j_call: TRBJ2-3
cdr3_aa: CASSSYQGLAGADTQYF

v_call: TRBV6-6
d_call: TRBD1
j_call: TRBJ2-3
cdr3_aa: CASSYSLGQGAADTQYF

v_call: TRBV6-2/TRBV6-3
d_call: .
j_call: TRBJ2-1
cdr3_aa: CASQLRAHPAEEQFF

v_call: TRBV6-6
d_call: .
j_call: TRBJ1-5
cdr3_aa: CASSPPLEPQHF

v_call: TRBV6-6
d_call: TRBD1
j_call: TRBJ2-3
cdr3_aa: CASSPGQGYTDTQYF

v_call: TRBV6-6
d_call: .
j_call: TRBJ1-5
cdr3_aa: CASSSPPGGLEQPQHF

v_call: TRBV7-2
d_call: TRBD2
j_call: TRBJ2-1
cdr3_aa: CASSIALGLPEQFF

v_call: TRBV20-1
d_call: .
j_call: TRBJ2-5
cdr3_aa: CSARDSRIPQYF

v_call: TRBV12-3/TRBV12-4
d_call: .
j_call: TRBJ1-5
cdr3_aa: CASSNKGRPQHF

v_call: TRBV6-5
d_call: .
j_call: TRBJ2-7
cdr3_aa: CASSYSWDNEQYF

v_call: TRBV5-6
d_call: .
j_call: TRBJ2-7
cdr3_aa: CASVRGSSYEQYF

v_call: TRBV30
d_call: TRBD1
j_call: TRBJ2-5
cdr3_aa: CAWTGDRDGKETQYF

v_call: TRBV3-1
d_call: TRBD2
j_call: TRBJ2-3
cdr3_aa: CASSELPTSGGTDTQYF

v_call: TRBV7-6
d_call: TRBD1
j_call: TRBJ2-1
cdr3_aa: CASSWAGGANEQFF

v_call: TRBV29-1
d_call: .
j_call: TRBJ2-7
cdr3_aa: CSGGHDYEQYF

v_call: TRBV6-5
d_call: .
j_call: TRBJ2-7
cdr3_aa: CASTDSRSYEQYF

v_call: TRBV7-4
d_call: .
j_call: TRBJ2-3
cdr3_aa: CASSLVFVPPGYF

v_call: TRBV7-3
d_call: .
j_call: TRBJ2-3
cdr3_aa: CASSLTHTDTQYF

v_call: TRBV5-1
d_call: .
j_call: TRBJ2-1
cdr3_aa: CASRFLISSYNEQFF

v_call: TRBV11-3
d_call: TRBD2
j_call: TRBJ2-1
cdr3_aa: CASSLGRAGPRDEQFF

v_call: TRBV6-5
d_call: .
j_call: TRBJ2-5
cdr3_aa: CASSYLNVGQETQYF

v_call: TRBV24-1
d_call: .
j_call: TRBJ2-3
cdr3_aa: CATRGGGSDTQYF

v_call: TRBV9
d_call: TRBD1
j_call: TRBJ1-4
cdr3_aa: CASSVAQGQGGEKLFF

v_call: TRBV13
d_call: TRBD1
j_call: TRBJ2-5
cdr3_aa: CASSLGAGTGETQYF

v_call: TRBV6-2/TRBV6-3
d_call: .
j_call: TRBJ2-7
cdr3_aa: CASRPPSSGEQYF

v_call: TRBV10-3
d_call: TRBD2
j_call: TRBJ2-1
cdr3_aa: CAISGLAGSNEQFF

v_call: TRBV3-1
d_call: TRBD2
j_call: TRBJ2-3
cdr3_aa: CASRPLAGGPSDTQYF

v_call: TRBV4-1
d_call: TRBD1
j_call: TRBJ1-6
cdr3_aa: CASSHPGTGVSPLHF

v_call: TRBV27
d_call: .
j_call: TRBJ2-1
cdr3_aa: CASSLYFGQVINEQFF

v_call: TRBV5-1
d_call: TRBD1
j_call: TRBJ1-2
cdr3_aa: CASSFRDSNYGYTF

v_call: TRBV6-5
d_call: .
j_call: TRBJ1-6
cdr3_aa: CASSARQAARGSPLHF

v_call: TRBV7-2
d_call: .
j_call: TRBJ2-3
cdr3_aa: CASSPGRVDTQYF

v_call: TRBV12-3/TRBV12-4
d_call: .
j_call: TRBJ1-5
cdr3_aa: CASRPLGGANQPQHF

v_call: TRBV4-3
d_call: .
j_call: TRBJ2-5
cdr3_aa: CASSQDYEGLQETQYF

v_call: TRBV9
d_call: TRBD2
j_call: TRBJ2-3
cdr3_aa: CASSEISGGNTDTQYF

v_call: TRBV30
d_call: TRBD2
j_call: TRBJ2-5
cdr3_aa: CAWSGGLEETQYF